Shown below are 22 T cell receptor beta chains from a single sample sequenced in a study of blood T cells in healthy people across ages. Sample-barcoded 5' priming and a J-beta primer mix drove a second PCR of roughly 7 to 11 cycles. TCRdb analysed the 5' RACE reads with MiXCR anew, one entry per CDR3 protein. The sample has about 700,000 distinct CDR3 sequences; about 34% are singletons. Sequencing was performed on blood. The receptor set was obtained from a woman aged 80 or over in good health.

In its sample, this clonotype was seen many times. The CDR3 sequence: CASSSTIGRTEQFF. The CDR3 DNA sequence: TGTGCCAGCAGTTCCACTATTGGACGGACAGAGCAGTTCTTC. The chain couples TRBV12-3 or TRBV12-4 to TRBJ2-1; tentatively, D is TRBD1 (5 bases). The CDR3 is 14 residues long. Trimming took 4 bases from V and 10 from J, leaving 17 bases between them.

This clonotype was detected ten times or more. DNA of the CDR3: TGTGCCATCAGTGGGGGACAGGGTAACACTGAAGCTTTCTTT. Translated, it gives CAISGGQGNTEAFF. The chain is built from TRBV10-3 and TRBJ1-1, with TRBD1 matching 9 bases. The germline V gene encodes CDR1 ENHRY and CDR2 SYGVKD. The CDR3 runs 14 residues. V lost 4 bases, J lost 2 bases, and 2 bases stayed unmatched.

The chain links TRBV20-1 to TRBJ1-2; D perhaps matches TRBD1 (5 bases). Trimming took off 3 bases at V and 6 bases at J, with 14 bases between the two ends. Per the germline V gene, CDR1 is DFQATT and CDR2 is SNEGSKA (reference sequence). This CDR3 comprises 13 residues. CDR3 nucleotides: TGCAGTGCTAGGGGGGAACAGGTAGATGGCTACACCTTC. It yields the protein CSARGEQVDGYTF.

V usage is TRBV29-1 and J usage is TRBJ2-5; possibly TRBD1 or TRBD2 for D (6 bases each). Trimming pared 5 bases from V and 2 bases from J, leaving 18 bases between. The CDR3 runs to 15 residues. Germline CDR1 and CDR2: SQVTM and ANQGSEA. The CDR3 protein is CSVSTGLSTQETQYF. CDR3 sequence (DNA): TGCAGCGTTTCGACAGGACTAAGCACTCAAGAGACCCAGTACTTC.

The CDR3 DNA reads TGCGCCAGCAGCCCTGGAGCCCGGACACGGGATTATCAGCCCCAGCATTTT. Protein product: CASSPGARTRDYQPQHF. This chain uses TRBV5-1 with TRBJ1-5, with D tentatively TRBD1 (5 bases). The CDR3 consists of 17 residues. The germline V gene has CDR1 SGHRS and CDR2 YFSETQ. V gave up 4 bases and J gave up 5 bases, with 22 bases separating them.

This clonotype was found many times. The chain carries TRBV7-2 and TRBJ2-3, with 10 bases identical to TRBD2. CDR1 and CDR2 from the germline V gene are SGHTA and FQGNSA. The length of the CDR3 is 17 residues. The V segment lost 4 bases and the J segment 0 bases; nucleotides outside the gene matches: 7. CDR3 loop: CASSSPLSGGSTDTQYF. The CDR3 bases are TGTGCCAGCAGCTCGCCTCTTAGCGGGGGGAGCACAGATACGCAGTATTTT.

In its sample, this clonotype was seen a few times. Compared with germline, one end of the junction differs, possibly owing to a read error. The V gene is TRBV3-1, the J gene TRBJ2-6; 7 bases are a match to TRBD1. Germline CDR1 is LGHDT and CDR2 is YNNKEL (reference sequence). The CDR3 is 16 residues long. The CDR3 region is CASRGQPYSGANVRTF. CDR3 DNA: TGTGCCAGCAGGGGACAGCCCTACTCTGGGGCCAACGTCCGGACTTTC.

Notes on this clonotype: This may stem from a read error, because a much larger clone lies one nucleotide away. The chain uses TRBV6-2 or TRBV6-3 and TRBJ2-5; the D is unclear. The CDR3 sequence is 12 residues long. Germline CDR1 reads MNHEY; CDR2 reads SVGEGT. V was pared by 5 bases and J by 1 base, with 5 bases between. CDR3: CASSDVQETQYF. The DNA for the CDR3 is TGTGCCAGCAGTGACGTCCAAGAGACCCAGTACTTC.

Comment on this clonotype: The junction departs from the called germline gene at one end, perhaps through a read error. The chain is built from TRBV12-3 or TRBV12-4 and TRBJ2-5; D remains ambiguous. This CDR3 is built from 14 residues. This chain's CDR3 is CASSLGRLQETQYF. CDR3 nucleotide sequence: TGTGCCAGCAGCTTAGGTCGACTCCAAGAGACCCAGTACTTC.

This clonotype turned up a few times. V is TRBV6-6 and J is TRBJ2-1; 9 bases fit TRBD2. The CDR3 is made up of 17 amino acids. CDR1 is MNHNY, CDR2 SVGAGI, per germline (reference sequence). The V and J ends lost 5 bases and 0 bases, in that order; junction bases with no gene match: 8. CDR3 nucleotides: TGTGCCAGCAGTCATCAGCGGGGGGTAGACTCCTACAATGAGCAGTTCTTC. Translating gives CASSHQRGVDSYNEQFF.

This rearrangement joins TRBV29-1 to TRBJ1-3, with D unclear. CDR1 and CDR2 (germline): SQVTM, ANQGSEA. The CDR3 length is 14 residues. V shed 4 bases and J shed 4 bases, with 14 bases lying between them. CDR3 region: CSVGLTPGGNTIYF. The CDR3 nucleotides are TGCAGCGTTGGACTAACCCCGGGGGGAAACACCATATATTTT.

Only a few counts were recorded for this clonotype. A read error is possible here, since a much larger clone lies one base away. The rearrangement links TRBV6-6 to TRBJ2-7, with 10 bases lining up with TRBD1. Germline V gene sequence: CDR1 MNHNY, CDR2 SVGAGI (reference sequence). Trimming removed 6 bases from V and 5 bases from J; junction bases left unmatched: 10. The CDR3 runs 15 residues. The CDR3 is CASRQDRGRPHEQYF. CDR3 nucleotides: TGTGCCAGCAGGCAAGACAGGGGGCGCCCCCACGAGCAGTACTTC.

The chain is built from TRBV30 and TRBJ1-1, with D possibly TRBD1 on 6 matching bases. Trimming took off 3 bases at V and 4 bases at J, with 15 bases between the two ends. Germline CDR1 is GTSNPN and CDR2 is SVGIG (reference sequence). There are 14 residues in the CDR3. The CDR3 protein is CAWSVGGATTEAFF. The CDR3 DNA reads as TGTGCCTGGAGCGTCGGGGGCGCGACCACTGAAGCTTTCTTT.

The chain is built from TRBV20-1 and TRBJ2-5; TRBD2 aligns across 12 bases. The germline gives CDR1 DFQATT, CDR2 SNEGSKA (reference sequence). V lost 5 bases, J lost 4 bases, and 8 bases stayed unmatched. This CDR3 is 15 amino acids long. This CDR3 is CSAPETSGSGETQYF. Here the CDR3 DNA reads TGCAGTGCTCCCGAGACTAGCGGGAGCGGAGAGACCCAGTACTTC.

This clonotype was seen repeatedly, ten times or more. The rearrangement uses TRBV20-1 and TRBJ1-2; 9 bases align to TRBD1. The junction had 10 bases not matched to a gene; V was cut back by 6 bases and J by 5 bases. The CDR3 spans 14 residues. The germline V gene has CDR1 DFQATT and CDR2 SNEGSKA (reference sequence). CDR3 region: CSATDRGRGYGYTF. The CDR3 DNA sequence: TGCAGTGCAACCGACAGGGGGAGAGGATATGGCTACACCTTC.

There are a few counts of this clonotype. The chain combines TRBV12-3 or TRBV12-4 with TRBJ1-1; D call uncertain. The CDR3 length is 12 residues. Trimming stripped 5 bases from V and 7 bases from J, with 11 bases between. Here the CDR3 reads CASSRGRFEAFF. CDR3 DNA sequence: TGTGCCAGCAGTCGCGGCAGATTTGAAGCTTTCTTT.

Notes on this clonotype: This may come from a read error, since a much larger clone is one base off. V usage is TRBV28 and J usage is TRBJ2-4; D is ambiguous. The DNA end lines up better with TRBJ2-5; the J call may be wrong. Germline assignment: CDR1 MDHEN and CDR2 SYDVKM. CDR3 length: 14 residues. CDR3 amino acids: CASSLNLASQTQYF. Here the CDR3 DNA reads TGTGCCAGCAGTCTCAACTTAGCTTCCCAGACCCAGTACTTC.

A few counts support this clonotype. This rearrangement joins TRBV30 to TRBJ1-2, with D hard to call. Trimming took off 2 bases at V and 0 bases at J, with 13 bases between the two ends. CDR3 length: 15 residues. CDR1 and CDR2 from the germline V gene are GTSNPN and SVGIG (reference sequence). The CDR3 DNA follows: TGTGCCTGGAGTAAGGCCGGGTCCTCTAACTATGGCTACACCTTC. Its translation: CAWSKAGSSNYGYTF.

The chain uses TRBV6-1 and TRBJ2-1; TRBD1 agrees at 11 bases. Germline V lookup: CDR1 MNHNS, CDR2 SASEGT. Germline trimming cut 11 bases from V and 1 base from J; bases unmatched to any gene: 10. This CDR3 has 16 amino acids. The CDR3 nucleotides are TGTGCCGGAGCAATCCGGGACAGGGGGTCCTACAATGAGCAGTTCTTC. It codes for CAGAIRDRGSYNEQFF.

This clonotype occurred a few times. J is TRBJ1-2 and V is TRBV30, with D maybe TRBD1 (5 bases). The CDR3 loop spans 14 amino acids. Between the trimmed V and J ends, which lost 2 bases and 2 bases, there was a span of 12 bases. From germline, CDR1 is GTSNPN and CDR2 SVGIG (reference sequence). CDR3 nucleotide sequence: TGTGCCTGGAGTCCCCCCTGGGGGAACTATGGCTACACCTTC. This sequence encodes CAWSPPWGNYGYTF.

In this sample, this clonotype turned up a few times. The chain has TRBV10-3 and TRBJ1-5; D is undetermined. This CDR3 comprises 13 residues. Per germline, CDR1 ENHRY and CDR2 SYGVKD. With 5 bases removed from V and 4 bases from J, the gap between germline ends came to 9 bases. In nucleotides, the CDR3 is TGTGCCATCAGTCAAGGGAGAAATCAGCCCCAGCATTTT. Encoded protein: CAISQGRNQPQHF.

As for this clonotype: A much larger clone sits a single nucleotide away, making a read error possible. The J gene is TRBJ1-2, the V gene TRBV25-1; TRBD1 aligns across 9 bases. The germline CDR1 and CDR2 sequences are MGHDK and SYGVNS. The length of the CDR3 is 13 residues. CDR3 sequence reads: CASSGDRVYGHTF. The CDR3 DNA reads TGTGCCAGCAGTGGGGACAGGGTCTATGGCCACACCTTC.